Below are 4 T cell receptor beta chains sequenced from a single sample in a study of T-cell memory formation after mild COVID-19. TCRdb passed the 5' RACE reads through MiXCR, listing each CDR3 protein once. The sample carries about 300,000 distinct CDR3 sequences, approximately 19% recorded once. The sample was PBMCs or a T cell subset sorted from them (not recorded which). These receptor sequences come from a man between 18 and 29 years old who had mild COVID-19 (a few samples of this study predate the infection). Cell type and time point are not known.

This clonotype was counted a few times. The rearrangement links TRBV24-1 to TRBJ2-2; D unresolved. V lost 2 bases, J lost 0 bases, and 15 bases lay in between. The germline V gene encodes CDR1 KGHDR and CDR2 SFDVKD. The length of the CDR3 is 18 residues. CDR3 region: CATSDSPHGSANTGELFF. CDR3 nucleotide sequence: TGTGCCACCAGTGATTCCCCTCACGGGTCCGCGAACACCGGGGAGCTGTTTTTT.

The rearrangement links TRBV6-5 to TRBJ2-5, with D possibly called TRBD1 or TRBD2 (5 bases each). Germline CDR1 MNHEY, CDR2 SVGAGI. The CDR3 runs 15 residues. Trimming took off 4 bases at V and 5 bases at J, with 17 bases between the two ends. This CDR3 reads CASSSWDDKRETQYF. The CDR3 bases are TGTGCCAGCAGTTCCTGGGACGACAAAAGGGAGACCCAGTACTTC.

The rearrangement joins TRBV4-2 to TRBJ2-1; TRBD2 matches 13 bases. The CDR3 runs to 16 residues. The trim removed 4 bases at V and 6 bases at J, leaving 6 bases unmatched. CDR1 is LGHNA, CDR2 YNFKEQ, per germline. In nucleotides, the CDR3 is TGTGCCAGCAGCCCCAAGACTAGCGGGGGGATCAATGAGCAGTTCTTC. It specifies CASSPKTSGGINEQFF.

The chain links TRBV12-3 or TRBV12-4 to TRBJ1-5; D is uncertain. CDR3 length equals 13 residues. The V end lost 5 bases, the J end lost 7 bases, and 12 bases lay between the germline ends. The CDR3 loop reads CASSPRSRQPQHF. The CDR3 DNA sequence: TGTGCCAGCAGTCCCCGGTCCAGGCAGCCCCAGCATTTT.